This entry features one T cell receptor beta chain sequence. As processed by the authors: Amplifying reference gene primers gave estimates of nucleated cell counts. Using immunoSEQ multiplex PCR, the repertoire was profiled, and TCRdb retains in-frame clones only, with some absent. The V and J calls and clone size are taken from that table; D and trimming were inferred from the DNA. The sample shows over 200,000 clones, about 83% of them seen only once. The sample is drawn from a study of blood T cell repertoires in COVID-19. Study summary: The samples span acute and convalescent COVID-19 from the United States, Italy and Spain. The cDNA or gDNA used as material had been derived from T cells, B-cell-depleted T cells, or PBMCs.

Allocation to cohorts depended on clinical history reported by the participants. Sequenced material: PBMCs or T cells enriched from blood (not recorded which). This receptor was identified in a woman in her 40s who had recovered from COVID-19.

DNA of the CDR3: TGCAGCGTAAGGGACGGACTATATGGCTACACCTTC. Encoded protein: CSVRDGLYGYTF. This rearrangement joins TRBV29-1 to TRBJ1-2; maybe TRBD1 (5 bases). This CDR3 is 12 amino acids long. Trimming cost V 6 bases and J 5 bases, with 13 bases left between them. Germline V CDR1 and CDR2: SQVTM, ANQGSEA.